The source of this TCR beta chain is a study of molecular identifiers for immune sequencing clone quantification. The overall study: RNA, taken in replicates from about 21,000 or 97,000 naive CD8 cells, was split five ways, with four sequenced.

This CDR3 spans 15 amino acids. Germline V gene lookup returns CDR1 MNHEY and CDR2 SMNVEV (reference sequence). With V trimmed by 7 bases and J by 2 bases, 7 bases remained unmatched. TCRdb reprocessed the PCR reads via MiXCR and lists one record per CDR3 protein. This table holds about 510,000 distinct CDR3 sequences, roughly a fifth found once. Sorting recovered naive CD8 T cells on a CD8+CD4-CCR7+CD45RA+ profile. With respect to this clonotype: The antigen is undetermined.

Points from the study as a whole: In naive cells, clones above 20 RNA copies held under 1% of molecules, whereas in effector cells they held over 98%.

The receptor's source is a human donor in good health. Some libraries in this study had Jurkat cell RNA spiked in. The chain is built from TRBV27 and TRBJ2-7; 11 bases line up with TRBD2. The sequencing input was naive CD8+ T cells from blood, with Jurkat cell RNA spiked in. Subset in this sample: FACS-sorted CD8+CD4-CCR7+CD45RA+ naive T cells. In DNA form, the CDR3 reads TGTGCCAGCAATATAGCGGGAGGGAGCGCCTACGAGCAGTACTTC. Translation gives CASNIAGGSAYEQYF.